Listed below are T cell receptor beta chains from one sample, sequenced in a study of T cell repertoires in cytomegalovirus infection. These TCRs are of unknown antigen specificity. TCRdb re-called the reads through MiXCR, storing one row per CDR3 protein. Of just over 450,000 distinct CDR3 sequences listed, under 45% are singletons. The sample consisted of cultured PBMCs, taken from culture after CMV antigen stimulation. The receptors were sampled from a human donor in good health (CMV status not recorded). Some clones in this sample may be carry-over from other donors' samples. Each CDR3 is given with its conserved first and last residue.

>TRBV6-5
CATSPTGAANQPQHF
>TRBV7-2
CASSLAGGITYEQYF
>TRBV12-3/TRBV12-4
CASSLPLQGQETQYF
>TRBV19
CASSETGLETQYF
>TRBV7-8
CASSLQSFPYNEQFF
>TRBV7-2
CASSLVTGVGETQYF
>TRBV28
CASSSPRTGLESEQYF
>TRBV4-2
CASSQEGGRVGNTIYF
>TRBV4-1
CASSQAGGSNQPQHF
>TRBV4-1
CASSRLAGLDTQYF
>TRBV6-5
CASSRTGSGEQYF
>TRBV6-2/TRBV6-3
CASNLPGRTYEQYF
>TRBV7-9
CASSSPEWAYGYTF
>TRBV7-8
CASSLGANGETQYF
>TRBV7-2
CASSIGTETKQYF
>TRBV20-1
CSASPVGYEQYF
>TRBV5-4
CASSDQRDYEQYF
>TRBV11-2
CASSLGGGSQDTQYF
>TRBV25-1
CASSDPYNEQFF
>TRBV5-1
CASSLGAGPGETQYF
>TRBV11-2
CASSLNWEGSGGKGDTQYF
>TRBV4-3
CASSQDRSYWGANVLTF
>TRBV7-8
CACSLEAGANEQFF
>TRBV5-6
CASSSPGWRPGELFF
>TRBV7-2
CASRVGSSGANVLTF
>TRBV7-6
CASSQPGLAGVLEQFF
>TRBV12-3/TRBV12-4
CASSATSGSRFEQFF
>TRBV4-1
CASSQPGQGLDTQYF
>TRBV7-2
CASSPQPGLAGVETQYF
>TRBV7-2
CASSSPADGPYGYTF
>TRBV27
CASSSNRADNEKLFF
>TRBV6-1
CASRTTSVTGELFF
>TRBV18
CASSPTGGASGGRPYEQYF
>TRBV7-2
CASSPGQGLFSYEQYF
>TRBV19
CASTLLITLSGTGELFF
>TRBV10-3
CAISESRGRTEGYTF
>TRBV19
CASRLGVWRGETEAFF
>TRBV12-3/TRBV12-4
CASRKSRVPPGNTIYF
>TRBV12-3/TRBV12-4
CASSFLPSGGAGDTQYF
>TRBV20-1
CSATPAGGTDTQYF
>TRBV19
CASSFYGMETQYF
>TRBV6-1
CASRRNRGTGNTIYF
>TRBV7-8
CASSLTGTLGEKLFF
>TRBV7-8
CASSSHPPNEQFF
>TRBV7-2
CASSLVGTDYPTYNEQFF
>TRBV12-3/TRBV12-4
CASSPSGTHGYTF
>TRBV19
CASRPEALAKNIQYF
>TRBV7-2
CASSLAAEVDTQYF
>TRBV7-2
CASSLRGPTDTQYF
>TRBV2
CASSGVGRGPEKLFF